The entry below describes one T cell receptor (beta chain). This clone's antigen is unknown. No qualities accompany the bases; no much larger clone lies one base away. The sample's time point label, in plain terms: pretherapy, before neoadjuvant immune checkpoint inhibitors. The samples were taken from NEOSTAR, a phase 2 randomized trial in operable NSCLC that tested neoadjuvant nivolumab or nivolumab plus ipilimumab, followed by surgery. From the germline V gene, CDR1 is MNHNS and CDR2 is SASEGT. The CDR3 starts with the cysteine, ends with the phenylalanine, and has 13 residues. This entry keeps only the CDR3 DNA: 39 bases, framed from base 1. V is clipped by 0 bases and J by 7 bases, and the sequence between their germline boundaries is 9 bases long. This sample was included in a study of neoadjuvant nivolumab and ipilimumab in lung cancer (dated by TCRdb to between 2020 and 2021). At the level of the whole study: Nivolumab was given at 3 mg/kg intravenously on days 1, 15 and 29, and the combination arm added ipilimumab 1 mg/kg on day 1 only. The primary trial endpoint was the major pathologic response (MPR) rate in the intention-to-treat population in each study arm. A total of around 45 patients with operable NSCLC were treated in the trial, with approximately 23 randomized to nivolumab monotherapy and approximately 21 randomized to nivolumab plus ipilimumab. TCR repertoires were compared between pretherapy (baseline) peripheral blood and tumors resected at surgery after neoadjuvant immune checkpoint blockade. Matched pretherapy and resected tumor pairs were analyzed from seven patients, of whom four had been treated with nivolumab and three with nivolumab plus ipilimumab.

The method behind the library was the immunoSEQ multiplex PCR assay. Processing in the source paper ran as follows. Repertoires were summarized by richness and clonality, and significantly expanded and contracted clones were identified between pre- and post-therapy samples. In its TCRdb copy, this immuneACCESS table keeps in-frame sequences only and misses some clones. Where compared with another copy, unresolved V genes explain less than half of these, and the others have no known cause. V and J calls plus clone size are reproduced from that table; the DNA served to infer D and trimming. The table for this sample lists tens of thousands of clones; around 89% of them were counted only once. The top ten clonotypes cover approximately 3.7% of the sample. Summary of the overall study and its limitations: TCR richness and clonality were greater in resected tumors than in tumor-adjacent uninvolved lung, and increases were seen in more dual-therapy-treated tumors. A small number of samples underwent TCR sequencing. A positive correlation was observed between pretherapy blood TCR richness and richness in tumors resected after neoadjuvant therapy (Spearman R = 0.82). Tumor T-cell richness and clonality rose from pretherapy to surgery in three of three dual-therapy tumors but in only two of four nivolumab-treated tumors. No significant correlation was found between TCR clonality and pathologic tumor regression, and only one major-pathologic-response sample was available for the clonality analysis.

The V and J genes are TRBV6-1 and TRBJ1-2; perhaps TRBD1 is the D gene, with 5 bases matching. This receptor was obtained from an adult with non-small cell lung cancer. Some clones in this sample may be carry-over from other donors' samples. This sample comprised blood, obtained before neoadjuvant nivolumab, alone or with ipilimumab. In nucleotides, the sequence is TGTGCCAGCAGTGAAGCGTATGGGGGTGGCTACACCTTC. Protein translation: CASSEAYGGGYTF.